This T cell receptor (beta chain) was profiled in a study of CD8 T cells in ankylosing spondylitis. Study conclusions and caveats: In ankylosing spondylitis patients, matched synovial fluid reportedly showed significant enrichment of disease-linked clones.

Points on this clonotype: What it recognizes is unknown.

In TCRdb, the 5' RACE reads were re-called with MiXCR into one record per CDR3 protein. This sample has 210,000 or so distinct CDR3 sequences, with roughly 24% found just once. The CDR3 consists of 14 residues. V was cut by 7 bases and J by 1 base, with 15 bases left in between. Germline CDR1 DFQATT, CDR2 SNEGSKA (reference sequence). The receptor was isolated from a male donor with ankylosing spondylitis or in good health (not recorded which). Sample: blood, either unsorted or a sorted T cell fraction (not recorded which). This chain uses TRBV20-1 with TRBJ2-3; D is possibly TRBD2 (6 bases). The CDR3, as DNA: TGCAGTGGGGTGGGGGGTCCCGGCACAGATACGCAGTATTTT. Translated, it gives CSGVGGPGTDTQYF.